This T cell receptor (beta chain) appears in the sequencing data of a study of CD8+CD57+ T cells in acquired aplastic anemia. Overall study context: Sorted CD4+ and CD8+ cells gave an average of approximately 3.4 ug of DNA. The study's findings and limits: Overlap between patients and controls comprised 25 to 30 CD8+ CDR3 sequences.

Genomic DNA acted as the template from which TCR beta VDJ combination and CDR3 sequence profiling were carried out. TCRdb reprocessed the reads with MiXCR, giving one entry per CDR3 protein. Of hundreds of thousands of distinct CDR3 sequences listed, approximately 56% are singletons. This CDR3 has 15 residues. Germline CDR1 and CDR2: LNHDA and SQIVND (reference sequence). V shed 4 bases and J 9 bases; nucleotides not matched to a gene: 5. A remark on this clonotype: Its antigen is as yet unknown.

Sequences were obtained from sorted CD4+, CD8+, or CD8+CD57+ T cells (not recorded which) from PBMCs. This receptor was taken from a human donor with severe aplastic anemia or a healthy control (not recorded which). The J gene is TRBJ2-1, the V gene TRBV19; 14 bases are shared with TRBD2. In nucleotides, the CDR3 is TGTGCCAGTAGTACGAGACTAGCGGGGGGGACTGAGCAGTTCTTC. Its protein is CASSTRLAGGTEQFF.